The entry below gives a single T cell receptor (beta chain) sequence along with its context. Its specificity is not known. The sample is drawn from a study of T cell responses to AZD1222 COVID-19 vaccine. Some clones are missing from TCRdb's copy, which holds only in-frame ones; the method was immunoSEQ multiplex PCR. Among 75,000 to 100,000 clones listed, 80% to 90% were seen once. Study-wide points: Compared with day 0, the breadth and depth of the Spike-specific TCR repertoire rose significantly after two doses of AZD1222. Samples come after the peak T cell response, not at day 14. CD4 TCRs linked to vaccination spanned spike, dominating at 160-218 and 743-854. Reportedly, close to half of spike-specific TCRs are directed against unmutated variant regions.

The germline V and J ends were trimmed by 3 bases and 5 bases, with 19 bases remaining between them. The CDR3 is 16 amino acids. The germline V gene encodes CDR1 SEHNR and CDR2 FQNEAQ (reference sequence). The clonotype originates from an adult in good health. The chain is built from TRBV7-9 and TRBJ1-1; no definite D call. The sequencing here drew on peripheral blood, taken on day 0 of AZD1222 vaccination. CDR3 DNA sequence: TGTGCCAGCAGCTTGGGAAGTCTCCTCTTAGGGACTGAAGCTTTCTTT. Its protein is CASSLGSLLLGTEAFF.